The text below deals with one T cell receptor beta chain. Clones were sequenced by immunoSEQ multiplex PCR, and TCRdb holds only the in-frame ones, with some missing. The sample yields about 93,000 clones, 85% to 95% seen once. This CDR3 spans 14 amino acids. V was clipped by 2 bases and J by 3 bases, with 10 bases between them. Germline values: CDR1 SGHTA, CDR2 FQGTGA. These data originate in a study of T cell changes during pregnancy in multiple sclerosis. The sequencing used peripheral blood, collected after pregnancy. This TCR was recovered from a female donor with multiple sclerosis, enrolled in a pregnancy study. The chain links TRBV7-3 to TRBJ1-1, with D hard to call. The CDR3 region is CASSLGREYTEAFF. As DNA, the CDR3 is TGTGCCAGCAGCTTAGGGAGGGAGTACACTGAAGCTTTCTTT. The variable domain in full, with the rest retrieved from reference TRBV7-3 and TRBJ1-1, is GAGVSQTPSNKVTEKGKYVELRCDPISGHTALYWYRQSLGQGPEFLIYFQGTGAADDSGLPNDRFFAVRPEGSVSTLKIQRTERGDSAVYLCASSLGREYTEAFFGQGTRLTVV.